This TCR beta chain was retrieved from a study of blood T cell repertoires in COVID-19. Whole-study context: Collection of acute and convalescent COVID-19 samples took place in the United States, Italy and Spain. From T cells, B-cell-depleted T cells, or PBMCs came the material, which was cDNA or gDNA.

Per the study methods: Estimated nucleated cell counts came from reference gene primer amplification. Assay: immunoSEQ multiplex PCR; the TCRdb copy retains only in-frame clones and omits some. D and trimming were read from the DNA, whereas the V and J calls and clone size are those reported in that table. The sample contains 300,000 to 400,000 clones, around 90% of which appear only once. CDR1 and CDR2 from the germline V gene are SGHRS and YFSETQ. With V trimmed by 4 bases and J by 2 bases, 3 bases remained unmatched. The CDR3 loop spans 13 amino acids. The chain links TRBV5-1 to TRBJ2-7; 7 bases line up with TRBD1. Sequencing was performed on peripheral blood. The source of this sequence is a woman younger than 35 who had recovered from COVID-19. The CDR3 DNA sequence: TGCGCCAGCAGCCCGACAGGGACCTACGAGCAGTACGTC. Translated: CASSPTGTYEQYV.